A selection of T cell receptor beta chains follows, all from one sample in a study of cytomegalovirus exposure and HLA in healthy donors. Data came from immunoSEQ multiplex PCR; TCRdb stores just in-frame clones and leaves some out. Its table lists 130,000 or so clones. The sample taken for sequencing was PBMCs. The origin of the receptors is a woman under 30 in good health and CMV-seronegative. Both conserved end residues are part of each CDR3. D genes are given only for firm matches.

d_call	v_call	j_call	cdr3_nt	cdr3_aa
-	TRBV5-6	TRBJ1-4	TGTGCCAGCAGCTTGGTAGGGTCCGCGGGAGAAAAACTGTTTTTT	CASSLVGSAGEKLFF
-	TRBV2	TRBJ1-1	TGTGCCAGCAGTGAAAGGAGACAGATATACACTGAAGCTTTCTTT	CASSERRQIYTEAFF
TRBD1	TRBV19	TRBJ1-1	TGTGCCAGTAGTAAAGGACAGGAGGATCCTGAAGCTTTCTTT	CASSKGQEDPEAFF
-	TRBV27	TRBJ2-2	TGTGCCAGCAGTTCCTACCACAGGGACGGGGAGCTGTTTTTT	CASSSYHRDGELFF
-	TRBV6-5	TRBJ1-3	TGTGCCAGCAGTTCTGTCTCTGGAAACACCATATATTTT	CASSSVSGNTIYF
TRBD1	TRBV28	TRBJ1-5	TGTGCCAGCAGCAGGGGGTATAGCAATCAGCCCCAGCATTTT	CASSRGYSNQPQHF
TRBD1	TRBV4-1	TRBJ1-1	TGCGCCAGCAGCCAAGCGCAGGGGGCGATGAACACTGAAGCTTTCTTT	CASSQAQGAMNTEAFF
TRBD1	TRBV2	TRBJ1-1	TGTGCCAGCGGCCGGGACAGAGACACTGAAGCTTTCTTT	CASGRDRDTEAFF
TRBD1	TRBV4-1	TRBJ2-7	TGCGCCAGCAGCCAAGCGGCAGGGGGCATATACGAGCAGTACTTC	CASSQAAGGIYEQYF
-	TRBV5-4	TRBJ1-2	TGTGCCAGCAGCTTAAAGGGGACAAATGGCTACACCTTC	CASSLKGTNGYTF
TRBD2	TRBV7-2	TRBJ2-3	TGTGCCAGCAGCTTAGTGGAGACTAGCGGGAGGCGCACAGATACGCAGTATTTT	CASSLVETSGRRTDTQYF
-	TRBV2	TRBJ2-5	TGTGCCAGCGGACCTGGAGGACGCGGGGAGACCCAGTACTTC	CASGPGGRGETQYF
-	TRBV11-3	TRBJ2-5	TGTGCCAGCAGCTTAGTACGGCGGGACCAAGAGACCCAGTACTTC	CASSLVRRDQETQYF
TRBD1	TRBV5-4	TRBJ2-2	TGTGCCAGCAGCCTCCCGGGACAGGGGGAACGAGAGCTGTTTTTT	CASSLPGQGERELFF
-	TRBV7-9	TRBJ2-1	TGTGCCAGCAGCTTAGTGCGGCTAGCCTACAATGAGCAGTTCTTC	CASSLVRLAYNEQFF
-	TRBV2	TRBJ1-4	TGTGCCAGCAGTGACGGGGGGGGGCGAGGTGAAAAACTGTTTTTT	CASSDGGGRGEKLFF
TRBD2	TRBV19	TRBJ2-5	TGTGCCAGTAGTAGGAGGACTAGCGGGACCCAGTACCAAGAGACCCAGTACTTC	CASSRRTSGTQYQETQYF
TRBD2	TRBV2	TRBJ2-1	TGTGCCAGCAGTGATGTAGCGGGATACAATGAGCAGTTCTTC	CASSDVAGYNEQFF
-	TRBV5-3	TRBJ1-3	TGTGCCAGAAGCTTGAACAGGGCAGGGGTCTTTGCTGGAAACACCATATATTTT	CARSLNRAGVFAGNTIYF
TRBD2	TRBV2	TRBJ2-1	TGTGCCAGCAGTGAATCCGGACTAGCGGACCGGTTTAATGAGCAGTTCTTC	CASSESGLADRFNEQFF
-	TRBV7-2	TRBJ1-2	TGTGCCAGCACCGACCGGGGACTTCGGGCGGGCTACACCTTC	CASTDRGLRAGYTF
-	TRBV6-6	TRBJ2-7	TGTGCCAGCAGTTACGGGACACGGTCCCCCTACGAGCAGTACTTC	CASSYGTRSPYEQYF
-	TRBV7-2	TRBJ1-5	TGTGCCAGCAGCTTAAGCAGGGCCGATCAGCCCCAGCATTTT	CASSLSRADQPQHF
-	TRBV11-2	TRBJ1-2	TGTGCCAGCAGCGCGAGGGCAATGACGCGGAACTATGGCTACACCTTC	CASSARAMTRNYGYTF
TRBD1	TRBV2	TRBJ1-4	TGTGCCAGCAGGATGGACAGGGTGGGTTCTAATGAAAAACTGTTTTTT	CASRMDRVGSNEKLFF
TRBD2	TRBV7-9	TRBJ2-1	TGTGCCAGCAGCTTAATCCGAACTCTAGCGGGAGAACGGGATGAGCAGTTCTTC	CASSLIRTLAGERDEQFF
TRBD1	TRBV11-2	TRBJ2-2	TGTGCCAGCCGGGACAGGGGTGACACCGGGGAGCTGTTTTTT	CASRDRGDTGELFF